The 5 T cell receptor beta chains below were found in one sample sequenced in a study of shared clonotypes between healthy human individuals. This table comes from immunoSEQ multiplex PCR, and its TCRdb copy is limited to in-frame clones, with some not included. The sample has some 1 million clones, roughly 70% seen once. The sequenced sample consisted of memory CD4+ T cells sorted from blood. The subset here: CD45RA-negative fraction. These receptor sequences come from a young man in good health.

The chain joins TRBV5-5 to TRBJ2-6; TRBD1 might be the D (6 bases). V was clipped by 3 bases and J by 0 bases, with 13 bases between them. This CDR3 contains 17 residues. Per germline, CDR1 SGHKS and CDR2 YYEKEE (reference sequence). In DNA, the CDR3 is TGTGCCAGCAGCTCTTGGACAGCTAGCTCTGGGGCCAACGTCCTGACTTTC. It translates to CASSSWTASSGANVLTF. The whole variable domain, remainder taken from reference TRBV5-5 and TRBJ2-6, is DAGVTQSPTHLIKTRGQQVTLRCSPISGHKSVSWYQQVLGQGPQFIFQYYEKEERGRGNFPDRFSARQFPNYSSELNVNALLLGDSALYLCASSSWTASSGANVLTFGAGSRLTVL.

The V call is TRBV28, the J call TRBJ1-2, with a weak D call TRBD1 (5 bases). V was cut by 6 bases and J by 8 bases, with 19 bases left in between. The CDR3 loop spans 14 amino acids. CDR1 is MDHEN, CDR2 SYDVKM, per germline. CDR3 nucleotide sequence: TGTGCCAGCAGCCCCGGGGGGGGGACCGGCGGCTACACCTTC. Its protein is CASSPGGGTGGYTF.

This clone was seen only once. V and J are TRBV7-8 and TRBJ2-2; D is ambiguous. V was trimmed by 5 bases and J by 4 bases, leaving 14 bases between them. Germline CDR1 reads SGHVS; CDR2 reads FQNEAQ. This CDR3 has 15 amino acids. As DNA, the CDR3 is TGTGCCAGCAGCCCTTCAGTGGTAGTCACCGGGGAGCTGTTTTTT. This sequence encodes CASSPSVVVTGELFF.

This sequence joins TRBV28 and TRBJ1-2, with 7 bases that match TRBD1. The CDR3 contains 15 residues. Germline V gene sequence: CDR1 MDHEN, CDR2 SYDVKM. Losses at the gene ends were 5 bases for V and 1 base for J; bases not matched to a gene: 7. The CDR3 DNA follows: TGTGCCAGCAGTCTCCCGGACAGGCTTAACTATGGCTACACCTTC. Protein product: CASSLPDRLNYGYTF.

The gene calls are TRBV27 and TRBJ2-5, with D perhaps TRBD1 or TRBD2 (5 bases each). The CDR3 is 15 residues long. CDR1 and CDR2 from the germline V gene are MNHEY and SMNVEV (reference sequence). V lost 6 bases, J lost 2 bases, and 16 bases lay in between. Here the CDR3 reads CASSPGRRTQETQYF. The CDR3 nucleotides are TGTGCCAGCAGCCCGGGACGCAGGACTCAAGAGACCCAGTACTTC.